The present entry profiles one T cell receptor beta chain with its context. Antigen: not known. The sample belongs to a study of cytomegalovirus exposure and HLA in healthy donors. At the level of the study: The approximately 680 first-cohort repertoires and the 95 to 150 validation repertoires shared the same platform, a later analysis reported. General study points: According to reports, the classifier identified cytomegalovirus status with high specificity and sensitivity.

V was trimmed by 0 bases and J by 1 base, leaving 6 bases between them. The CDR3 runs to 14 residues. CDR1 and CDR2 from the germline V gene are KGHSH and LQKENI. Profiling relied on immunoSEQ multiplex PCR, and the TCRdb table lists in-frame clones only, not all of them. The table has around 66,000 clones, 95% to 97% seen once. This sequence joins TRBV18 and TRBJ2-5; no firm D call. The TCR comes from a woman aged 18 to 35 in good health and CMV-seropositive. The specimen sequenced was PBMCs. CDR3 sequence reads: CASSPPLPQETQYF. The CDR3 DNA follows: TGTGCCAGCTCACCACCCCTACCCCAAGAGACCCAGTACTTC.